Below, 22 T cell receptor beta chains from the same sample are listed, as sequenced in a study of regulatory T cells in long-lasting Graves disease. Described time point: persistent/refractory GD, antithyroid drugs over 5 years with positive TRAb. RNA extracted from PBMCs served as the sequencing template. The authors built TCR beta libraries using iRepertoire HTBI primers and Arm-PCR of CDR3 regions. TCRdb fed the multiplex PCR reads into MiXCR, producing one record per CDR3 protein. The repertoire holds more than 350,000 distinct CDR3 sequences, under 25% seen once, with over 11% in the top ten. The sample was peripheral blood mononuclear cells (PBMCs), taken when the disease was refractory, from a patient treated with antithyroid drugs. All receptors derive from a female donor with Graves disease.

The chain couples TRBV6-1 to TRBJ2-1, with TRBD2 matching over 12 bases. CDR3 size: 15 residues. The germline V gene has CDR1 MNHNS and CDR2 SASEGT. J lost 9 bases, V lost 2 bases, and 5 bases had no gene match. The CDR3 nucleotides are TGTGCCAGCAGTGAACTAGCGGGAGGGCCAGTTGAGCAGTTCTTC. Amino acids: CASSELAGGPVEQFF.

A single count supports this clonotype. The rearrangement uses TRBV29-1 and TRBJ2-3, with TRBD2 matching 13 bases. Germline lookup yields CDR1 SQVTM and CDR2 ANQGSEA. The J segment lost 5 bases and the V segment lost 4 bases, leaving 6 bases of the junction unmatched. CDR3 size: 15 residues. The CDR3 nucleotides are TGCAGCGTTGCCGGACTAGCGGGAGAAGGAGATACGCAGTATTTT. Protein: CSVAGLAGEGDTQYF.

Worth noting for this clonotype: One base away lies a much larger clone, so this may be a sequencing read error. This sequence joins TRBV13 and TRBJ2-5; no clear D. The V gene's germline CDR1 is PRHDT and CDR2 FYEKMQ (reference sequence). Trimming took 8 bases from V and 5 from J, leaving 12 bases between them. The CDR3 has 12 amino acids. CDR3 in amino acids: CASCSMLETQYF. The CDR3 DNA reads as TGTGCCAGCTGCTCTATGCTCGAGACCCAGTACTTC.

This clonotype has ten or more counts. This chain joins TRBV27 and TRBJ2-6; 7 bases align to TRBD1. Germline V gene sequence: CDR1 MNHEY, CDR2 SMNVEV (reference sequence). V was clipped by 6 bases and J by 1 base; unmatched bases: 0. This CDR3 contains 14 residues. This CDR3 reads CASRQGSGANVLTF. The CDR3, as DNA: TGTGCCAGCAGACAGGGGTCTGGGGCCAACGTCCTGACTTTC.

This clonotype was seen many times. This chain joins TRBV28 and TRBJ2-5; the D is unclear. The V gene's germline CDR1 is MDHEN and CDR2 SYDVKM. Trimming took off 3 bases at V and 2 bases at J, with 10 bases between the two ends. The CDR3 runs to 14 residues. The CDR3 DNA follows: TGTGCCAGCAGTTTCTTGGCCTTGCAAGAGACCCAGTACTTC. Protein sequence: CASSFLALQETQYF.

This clonotype was found a few times. V and J are TRBV7-3 and TRBJ2-2; a weak D match, TRBD2 (5 bases). This CDR3 spans 13 amino acids. Germline V lookup: CDR1 SGHTA, CDR2 FQGTGA. Between the trimmed V and J ends, which lost 4 bases and 8 bases, there was a span of 11 bases. The CDR3 sequence is CASSSGVKGELFF. In DNA, the CDR3 is TGTGCCAGCAGCTCCGGGGTGAAGGGGGAGCTGTTTTTT.

This chain uses TRBV5-1 with TRBJ1-2; TRBD1 aligns across 11 bases. J lost 8 bases, V lost 3 bases, and 6 bases had no gene match. The germline V gene has CDR1 SGHRS and CDR2 YFSETQ. This CDR3 is 14 amino acids long. The CDR3 nucleotides read TGCGCCAGCAGCTCCGGACAGGGGGCGAGAGGCTACACCTTC. Translating gives CASSSGQGARGYTF.

This clonotype was observed a handful of times. This chain connects TRBV9 to TRBJ2-5, with 9 bases identical to TRBD1. Trimming removed 4 bases from V and 7 bases from J; junction bases left unmatched: 11. The CDR3 is made up of 15 amino acids. From germline, CDR1 is SGDLS and CDR2 YYNGEE. The chain's CDR3 is CASSIGTGRRGTQYF. CDR3 coding DNA: TGTGCCAGCAGCATCGGGACAGGGAGGAGAGGGACCCAGTACTTC.

In its sample, this clonotype was seen many times. The J gene is TRBJ1-1, the V gene TRBV3-1; TRBD1 is a possible D gene (5 bases). Trimming removed 4 bases from V and 0 bases from J, with 15 bases in between. The CDR3 loop spans 16 amino acids. CDR1 and CDR2 from the germline V gene are LGHDT and YNNKEL (reference sequence). The CDR3 sequence is CASSPRAVGMNTEAFF. CDR3 nucleotides: TGTGCCAGCAGCCCCAGGGCGGTGGGGATGAACACTGAAGCTTTCTTT.

The rearrangement links TRBV29-1 to TRBJ2-7; D gene unclear. The CDR3 runs to 12 residues. Germline V lookup: CDR1 SQVTM, CDR2 ANQGSEA. Trimming removed 4 bases from V and 1 base from J, with 8 bases in between. The CDR3: CSVGSYSYEQYF. CDR3 bases: TGCAGCGTTGGAAGTTATTCCTACGAGCAGTACTTC.

This clonotype was seen more than once but under ten times. The chain employs TRBV27 and TRBJ1-1, with D possibly being TRBD1 (6 bases). The CDR3 totals 15 residues. Germline V gene lookup returns CDR1 MNHEY and CDR2 SMNVEV (reference sequence). Between the trimmed V and J ends, which lost 5 bases and 0 bases, there was a span of 13 bases. The CDR3 DNA follows: TGTGCCAGCAGTCCCCTCGGGGGGCTGAACACTGAAGCTTTCTTT. Amino acid sequence: CASSPLGGLNTEAFF.

This clonotype was observed a few times. The chain recombines TRBV6-1 with TRBJ2-7; possibly TRBD2 for D (5 bases). V lost 6 bases and J lost 5, with 11 bases in between. This CDR3 region has 12 residues. Germline V lookup: CDR1 MNHNS, CDR2 SASEGT. CDR3: CASRDWENEQYF. Here the CDR3 DNA reads TGTGCCAGCAGGGACTGGGAGAACGAGCAGTACTTC.

The chain recombines TRBV30 with TRBJ2-2, with 13 bases aligning to TRBD2. This CDR3 has 14 amino acids. J gave up 7 bases and V 8 bases, and 7 bases lay outside the gene matches. From germline, CDR1 is GTSNPN and CDR2 SVGIG (reference sequence). The CDR3 is CARGLAGLGGELFF. CDR3 sequence (DNA): TGTGCCAGGGGACTAGCGGGATTAGGCGGGGAGCTGTTTTTT. The variable domain in full, with the rest retrieved from reference TRBV30 and TRBJ2-2, is SQTIHQWPATLVQPVGSPLSLECTVEGTSNPNLYWYRQAAGRGLQLLFYSVGIGQISSEVPQNLSASRPQDRQFILSSKKLLLSDSGFYLCARGLAGLGGELFFGEGSRLTVL.

In this sample, this clonotype turned up many times. The genes are TRBV10-1 and TRBJ1-1, with D possibly being TRBD1 (5 bases). The germline V and J ends were trimmed by 0 bases and 4 bases, with 12 bases remaining between them. Germline V gives CDR1 WNHNN, CDR2 SYGVQD (reference sequence). This CDR3 has 15 residues. The CDR3 protein is CASSESGQGGTEAFF. CDR3 nucleotides: TGCGCCAGCAGTGAGTCGGGTCAGGGAGGCACTGAAGCTTTCTTT.

This chain links TRBV12-3 or TRBV12-4 with TRBJ1-1; D is uncertain. The CDR3 spans 12 residues. Trimming left V 5 bases short and J 5 bases short, with 9 bases between. The CDR3 DNA reads TGTGCCAGCAGTCTCTCCCCAACTGAAGCTTTCTTT. Amino acid sequence: CASSLSPTEAFF.

The rearrangement joins TRBV10-3 to TRBJ2-7; 7 bases agree with TRBD2. The germline V gene has CDR1 ENHRY and CDR2 SYGVKD. CDR3 size: 14 residues. Trimming removed 1 base from V and 7 bases from J; junction bases left unmatched: 7. The CDR3 protein is CAISELILAEEQYF. CDR3 sequence (DNA): TGTGCCATCAGTGAGTTAATCCTAGCGGAGGAGCAGTACTTC.

The chain recombines TRBV2 with TRBJ1-1; D possibly corresponds to TRBD1 (5 bases). Per the germline V gene, CDR1 is SNHLY and CDR2 is FYNNEI. Trimming left V 0 bases short and J 10 bases short, with 18 bases between. CDR3 length equals 15 residues. The CDR3 DNA reads TGTGCCAGCAGTGAAGCTTTCGGGGGTGGGGGGGGAGCTTTCTTT. As protein: CASSEAFGGGGGAFF.

This clonotype was picked up many times. This sequence joins TRBV20-1 and TRBJ2-7; 10 bases fit TRBD2. Germline CDR1 is DFQATT and CDR2 is SNEGSKA (reference sequence). V lost 0 bases to trimming and J lost 3 bases; unmatched junction nucleotides: 8. The CDR3 is made up of 16 amino acids. CDR3 bases: TGCAGTGCTAGAGATCCCCTAGCGGGAGATTTCTACGAGCAGTACTTC. Translation: CSARDPLAGDFYEQYF.

This clonotype was recorded many times. This chain joins TRBV28 and TRBJ2-5; D perhaps matches TRBD1 (6 bases). Germline V gives CDR1 MDHEN, CDR2 SYDVKM. The CDR3 is 13 amino acids. V dropped 4 bases and J dropped 4 bases, with 10 bases sitting between them. CDR3 sequence reads: CASSSGQRETQYF. The CDR3 DNA follows: TGTGCCAGCAGTTCCGGACAGCGAGAGACCCAGTACTTC.

This clonotype was counted at least ten times. The chain has TRBV12-3 or TRBV12-4 and TRBJ2-2; D is unresolved. The CDR3 totals 15 residues. Trimming took 2 bases from V and 3 from J, leaving 10 bases between them. The DNA for the CDR3 is TGTGCCAGCAGTTTACGTTCGACGGACACCGGGGAGCTGTTTTTT. It specifies CASSLRSTDTGELFF.

This clonotype was seen ten or more times. The chain is built from TRBV15 and TRBJ1-2; no reliable D call. The V end was cut by 6 bases, the J end by 8 bases, with 19 bases between. Germline assignment: CDR1 LNHNV and CDR2 YYDKDF (reference sequence). CDR3 length equals 14 residues. The CDR3 is CATSLRVGIGGYTF. CDR3 in DNA: TGTGCCACCAGTTTGCGAGTGGGAATAGGAGGCTACACCTTC.

J is TRBJ2-4 and V is TRBV27; 7 nucleotides match TRBD1. Germline assignment: CDR1 MNHEY and CDR2 SMNVEV (reference sequence). Trimming cost V 10 bases and J 1 base; bases outside gene matches: 19. This CDR3 is built from 18 residues. CDR3 DNA: TGTGCCACCAAATTAATGACAGGGAAGGGGGCGGCCAAAAACATTCAGTACTTC. Translated: CATKLMTGKGAAKNIQYF.